Presented here are 20 T cell receptor beta chains from one specimen sequenced in a study of CD8+CD57+ T cells in acquired aplastic anemia. CDR3 and TCR beta VDJ profiling relied on genomic DNA as the template. TCRdb independently ran MiXCR on the reads; one entry per CDR3 protein. The table shows roughly 500,000 distinct CDR3 sequences, with more than 25% occurring only once. Sequenced patients had shown CD8+CD57+ cell expansion by flow cytometry. The sample taken for sequencing was sorted CD4+, CD8+, or CD8+CD57+ T cells (not recorded which) from PBMCs. The receptors were sampled from a human donor with aplastic anemia.

Worth noting for this clonotype: At one boundary the junction diverges from the germline segment, which might be a read error. The rearrangement links TRBV25-1 to TRBJ2-7, with 9 bases lining up with TRBD2. Germline values: CDR1 MGHDK, CDR2 SYGVNS. CDR3 length: 17 amino acids. This CDR3 is CAGSAAVSSGSSYEQYF. In DNA form, the CDR3 reads TGTGCCGGCAGTGCCGCCGTAAGTAGCGGGAGCTCCTACGAGCAGTACTTC.

The gene calls are TRBV20-1 and TRBJ2-5; D may be TRBD1 (6 bases). The length of the CDR3 is 13 residues. V was trimmed by 6 bases and J by 8 bases, leaving 19 bases between them. Looked up from germline, CDR1 is DFQATT and CDR2 is SNEGSKA (reference sequence). The CDR3 loop reads CSADYGAGVTQYF. Here the CDR3 DNA reads TGCAGTGCCGACTATGGCGCAGGGGTTACCCAGTACTTC.

This chain connects TRBV5-5 to TRBJ2-7; no firm D call. The germline V and J ends were trimmed by 0 bases and 0 bases, with 4 bases remaining between them. Germline lookup yields CDR1 SGHKS and CDR2 YYEKEE (reference sequence). This CDR3 contains 13 residues. DNA for the CDR3: TGTGCCAGCAGCTTGGTCATCTCCTACGAGCAGTACTTC. This sequence encodes CASSLVISYEQYF. Together with reference TRBV5-5 and TRBJ2-7, the CDR3 gives the full variable domain: DAGVTQSPTHLIKTRGQQVTLRCSPISGHKSVSWYQQVLGQGPQFIFQYYEKEERGRGNFPDRFSARQFPNYSSELNVNALLLGDSALYLCASSLVISYEQYFGPGTRLTVT.

The V gene is TRBV11-2, the J gene TRBJ1-3; D not resolved. CDR3 length: 18 amino acids. CDR1 and CDR2 from the germline V gene are SGHAT and FQNNGV. The germline V and J ends were trimmed by 1 base and 0 bases, with 16 bases remaining between them. CDR3 amino acids: CASSLVVGQLSSGNTIYF. The CDR3 nucleotides are TGTGCCAGCAGCTTAGTAGTAGGGCAGCTGAGCTCTGGAAACACCATATATTTT.

The chain carries TRBV5-1 and TRBJ2-5, with 12 bases identical to TRBD2. CDR3 length: 12 residues. Per germline, CDR1 SGHRS and CDR2 YFSETQ. V lost 10 bases and J lost 5; bases outside the gene matches: 3. As DNA, the CDR3 is TGCGCCGAGACTAGCGGGAGTGAGACCCAGTACTTC. Its translation: CAETSGSETQYF.

This clonotype was recorded a few times. This chain joins TRBV20-1 and TRBJ1-4; a weak D match, TRBD1 (5 bases). Trimming removed 0 bases from V and 7 bases from J, with 9 bases in between. Looked up from germline, CDR1 is DFQATT and CDR2 is SNEGSKA (reference sequence). This CDR3 is 13 amino acids long. CDR3 DNA: TGCAGTGCTAGAGACAGGGTTTCTGAAAAACTGTTTTTT. Amino acid sequence: CSARDRVSEKLFF.

The chain employs TRBV20-1 and TRBJ1-4; no reliable D call. The V end lost 3 bases, the J end lost 1 base, and 9 bases lay between the germline ends. Germline V gene sequence: CDR1 DFQATT, CDR2 SNEGSKA (reference sequence). The CDR3 is made up of 14 amino acids. The CDR3 loop reads CSASSSITNEKLFF. CDR3 bases: TGCAGTGCTAGTTCCAGCATAACTAATGAAAAACTGTTTTTT.

The V call is TRBV20-1, the J call TRBJ2-3; tentative D call: TRBD2 (7 bases). The CDR3 totals 15 residues. V was shortened by 6 bases and J by 5 bases, with 21 bases between the two germline ends. Germline CDR1 and CDR2: DFQATT and SNEGSKA (reference sequence). CDR3: CSARSWGGPIDTQYF. The CDR3 DNA sequence: TGCAGTGCGAGGAGTTGGGGGGGGCCGATAGATACGCAGTATTTT.

The table lists this clonotype with many counts. The chain carries TRBV20-1 and TRBJ2-3; 7 nucleotides align to TRBD2. CDR1 is DFQATT, CDR2 SNEGSKA, per germline (reference sequence). The CDR3 loop spans 10 amino acids. Trimming removed 0 bases from V and 15 bases from J; junction bases left unmatched: 3. The CDR3 DNA reads TGCAGTGCTAGAGAAGGGAGGGAATATTTT. The encoded protein is CSAREGREYF.

The chain is built from TRBV10-3 and TRBJ2-3; the D call may be TRBD1 or TRBD2 (7 bases each). Germline CDR1 and CDR2: ENHRY and SYGVKD. This CDR3 is built from 19 residues. V was shortened by 4 bases and J by 4 bases, with 27 bases between the two germline ends. The CDR3 DNA is TGTGCCATCAGTGGCTCCAGCAGGCGGACTAGGACAGGCCCAGATACGCAGTATTTT. Its translation is CAISGSSRRTRTGPDTQYF.

This clonotype was counted ten times or more. The rearrangement uses TRBV7-8 and TRBJ1-5; TRBD1 is a possible D gene (5 bases). In germline, CDR1 is SGHVS, CDR2 FQNEAQ. V gave up 5 bases and J gave up 3 bases, with 11 bases separating them. This CDR3 has 14 amino acids. The CDR3 spells CASSVGHDNQPQHF. In nucleotides, the CDR3 is TGTGCCAGCAGCGTAGGACACGACAATCAGCCCCAGCATTTT.

V usage is TRBV15 and J usage is TRBJ1-1, with D uncertain. V was trimmed by 2 bases and J by 1 base, leaving 5 bases between them. The CDR3 length is 13 residues. The germline gives CDR1 LNHNV, CDR2 YYDKDF (reference sequence). CDR3 in amino acids: CATSRLKNTEAFF. CDR3 in DNA: TGTGCCACCAGCAGACTAAAGAACACTGAAGCTTTCTTT.

This clonotype appeared many times. A much larger clone is a single base away; this may be a read error. CDR3 bases: TGTGCCAGTATGAAGTTTAACTGTGGCTACACCTTC. Its translation is CASMKFNCGYTF. This sequence joins TRBV19 and TRBJ1-2, with unresolved D. CDR1 LNHDA and CDR2 SQIVND come from the germline V gene (reference sequence). The CDR3 totals 12 residues.

The table lists this clonotype with a few counts. A much larger clone differs from this one at a single base, so this may be a read error. In DNA, the CDR3 is TGTGCCAGCAGTAACAGGGGTGGCAATCAGCCCCAGCATTTT. Residues: CASSNRGGNQPQHF. The chain couples TRBV27 to TRBJ1-5; 7 positions match TRBD1. V shed 5 bases, J shed 2 bases, and the junction held 3 bases outside the gene matches. Germline CDR1 MNHEY, CDR2 SMNVEV (reference sequence). The CDR3 runs 14 residues.

This clonotype was picked up many times. The J gene is TRBJ2-2, the V gene TRBV19; no clear D. Germline CDR1 is LNHDA and CDR2 is SQIVND (reference sequence). CDR3 length: 13 residues. The ends were cut back, 2 bases at V and 3 bases at J, with 4 bases in the middle. The CDR3 DNA is TGTGCCAGTAGTATACTTGACACCGGGGAGCTGTTTTTT. Translating it yields CASSILDTGELFF.

This clonotype occurred many times. V gene TRBV7-9 combines with J gene TRBJ1-4, with TRBD1 matching 7 bases. Germline V gives CDR1 SEHNR, CDR2 FQNEAQ (reference sequence). Trimming cost V 5 bases and J 0 bases; bases outside gene matches: 6. The CDR3 has 16 residues. This CDR3 reads CASSHRDSPTNEKLFF. The CDR3 nucleotides read TGTGCCAGCAGCCATAGGGACAGCCCAACTAATGAAAAACTGTTTTTT.

V usage is TRBV3-1 and J usage is TRBJ2-3; D remains unclear. Per the germline V gene, CDR1 is LGHDT and CDR2 is YNNKEL (reference sequence). Trimming cost V 1 base and J 6 bases, with 11 bases left between them. This CDR3 region has 14 residues. CDR3 sequence reads: CASSQALSTDTQYF. CDR3 nucleotide sequence: TGTGCCAGCAGCCAAGCCCTAAGTACGGATACGCAGTATTTT.

The chain recombines TRBV19 with TRBJ1-4; D not certain. V lost 3 bases and J 0 bases, leaving 11 bases between the germline ends. Germline CDR1 reads LNHDA; CDR2 reads SQIVND (reference sequence). This CDR3 is 16 amino acids long. CDR3 nucleotides: TGTGCCAGTAGTATCTGGGGAGTTGCAACTAATGAAAAACTGTTTTTT. This translates into CASSIWGVATNEKLFF.

This clonotype was observed once. The rearrangement links TRBV20-1 to TRBJ2-7, with 9 bases that match TRBD1. V shed 3 bases, J shed 6 bases, and the junction held 9 bases outside the gene matches. This CDR3 spans 14 amino acids. Germline V lookup: CDR1 DFQATT, CDR2 SNEGSKA (reference sequence). DNA of the CDR3: TGCAGTGCTAGTCCGGGACAGGGTTTATCCGAGCAGTACTTC. It encodes CSASPGQGLSEQYF.

This clonotype was found many times. This chain uses TRBV6-1 with TRBJ2-7, with D perhaps matching TRBD1 (6 bases). Trimming left V 6 bases short and J 0 bases short, with 15 bases between. Germline CDR1 is MNHNS and CDR2 is SASEGT. The CDR3 is made up of 15 amino acids. CDR3 sequence reads: CASRNTGQISYEQYF. The CDR3 DNA sequence: TGTGCCAGCAGGAATACTGGACAGATCTCCTACGAGCAGTACTTC.